These 5 T cell receptor beta chains were all obtained from the same sample, sequenced in a study of T cells in Graves' hyperthyroidism and ophthalmopathy. What was amplified from RNA transcripts were TCR beta CDR3 regions. Primed by the HTBI set, a first-round RT-PCR was run on the TCR CDR3. TCRdb ran MiXCR on the multiplex PCR reads and lists one entry per CDR3 protein. The sample holds approximately 590,000 distinct CDR3 sequences, around 46% seen once. Sequenced input: peripheral blood or thyroid tissue (not recorded which). The source is a woman aged 18 to 35 with Graves' hyperthyroidism.

The genes are TRBV7-8 and TRBJ1-1; D is undetermined. The germline V gene encodes CDR1 SGHVS and CDR2 FQNEAQ. V lost 1 base to trimming and J lost 11 bases, with 2 bases between them. The CDR3 consists of 9 residues. The CDR3 here is CASSLGAFF. The CDR3 DNA sequence: TGTGCCAGCAGCTTAGGGGCTTTCTTT.

Worth noting for this clonotype: A read error may be the cause here, since a much bigger clone is one base away. This chain links TRBV7-2 with TRBJ2-7, with D maybe TRBD2 (6 bases). There are 13 residues in the CDR3. The V gene's germline CDR1 is SGHTA and CDR2 FQGNSA. The CDR3 coding sequence is TGTGCCAACAGCTCGACTAGAACGAACGAGCAGTACTTC. Encoded protein: CANSSTRTNEQYF. Drawing the rest from reference TRBV7-2 and TRBJ2-7, the complete variable domain is GAGVSQSPSNKVTEKGKDVELRCDPISGHTALYWYRQSLGQGLEFLIYFQGNSAPDKSGLPSDRFSAERTGGSVSTLTIQRTQQEDSAVYLCANSSTRTNEQYFGPGTRLTVT.

A word on this clonotype: The junction departs from germline at one end; a sequencing error may be responsible. The V and J genes are TRBV10-3 and TRBJ1-1, with unresolved D. This CDR3 region has 12 residues. Per the germline V gene, CDR1 is ENHRY and CDR2 is SYGVKD. Written as DNA, the CDR3 is TGTGCCAGCAGTGAATTTGAAGGGGAAGCTTTCTTT. Amino acid sequence: CASSEFEGEAFF.

V is TRBV2 and J is TRBJ1-2, with D unresolved. Germline-derived CDR1 and CDR2 are SNHLY and FYNNEI. This CDR3 has 14 residues. The V and J ends lost 3 bases and 4 bases respectively, with 12 bases between them. The DNA for the CDR3 is TGTGCCAGCAGTGATTCGCGAAGAGTCTATGGCTACACCTTC. This sequence encodes CASSDSRRVYGYTF.

The V gene is TRBV7-2, the J gene TRBJ1-1; D call uncertain. The CDR3 is made up of 15 amino acids. In germline, CDR1 is SGHTA, CDR2 FQGNSA. V was trimmed by 0 bases and J by 4 bases, leaving 12 bases between them. For the CDR3, the DNA is TGTGCCAGCAGCTTAGCGAGTGTGGGGTTCACTGAAGCTTTCTTT. Amino acids: CASSLASVGFTEAFF.